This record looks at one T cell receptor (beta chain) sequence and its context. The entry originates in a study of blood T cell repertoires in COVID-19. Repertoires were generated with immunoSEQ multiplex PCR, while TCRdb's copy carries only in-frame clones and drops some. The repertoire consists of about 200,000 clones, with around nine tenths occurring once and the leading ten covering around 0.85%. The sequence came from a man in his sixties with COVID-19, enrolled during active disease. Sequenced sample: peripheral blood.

CDR3 residues: CASSLYWSGDANEKLFF. Here the CDR3 DNA reads TGTGCCAGCAGCCTTTACTGGTCCGGGGATGCTAATGAAAAACTGTTTTTT. The gene calls are TRBV7-9 and TRBJ1-4; D ambiguous. Trimming cost V 5 bases and J 3 bases, with 19 bases left between them. Per germline, CDR1 SEHNR and CDR2 FQNEAQ (reference sequence). CDR3 length equals 17 residues.